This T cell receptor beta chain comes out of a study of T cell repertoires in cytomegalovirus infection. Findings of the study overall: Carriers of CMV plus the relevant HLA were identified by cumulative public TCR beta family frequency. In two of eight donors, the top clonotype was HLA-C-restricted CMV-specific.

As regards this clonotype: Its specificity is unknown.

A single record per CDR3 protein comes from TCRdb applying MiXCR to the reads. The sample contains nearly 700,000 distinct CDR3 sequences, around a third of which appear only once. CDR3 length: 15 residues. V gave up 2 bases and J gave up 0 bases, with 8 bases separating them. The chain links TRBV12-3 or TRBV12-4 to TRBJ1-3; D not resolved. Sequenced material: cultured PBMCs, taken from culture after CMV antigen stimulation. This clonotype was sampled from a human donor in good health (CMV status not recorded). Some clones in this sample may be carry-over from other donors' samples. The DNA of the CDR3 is TGTGCCAGCAGTTTATTTCGATCCTCTGGAAACACCATATATTTT. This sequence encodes CASSLFRSSGNTIYF.